Following are 3 T cell receptor beta chains from one sample sequenced in a study of somatic mutations in cytotoxic T cells in rheumatoid arthritis. Sequencing was performed with immunoSEQ multiplex PCR; in TCRdb, only in-frame clones are kept and a portion is missing. Counted here are 4,000 to 4,500 clones, 79% occurring once; the ten biggest clones make up 6.5% to 8.5%. The sequenced sample consisted of CD8+ T cells sorted from blood. All receptors derive from an adult with rheumatoid arthritis.

The chain joins TRBV6-1 to TRBJ1-5; a possible D gene is TRBD1 (6 bases). The CDR3 runs 15 residues. Looked up from germline, CDR1 is MNHNS and CDR2 is SASEGT. V was pared by 3 bases and J by 3 bases, with 12 bases between. The CDR3 loop reads CASSDGGQANQPQHF. As DNA, the CDR3 is TGTGCCAGCAGTGATGGGGGGCAGGCCAATCAGCCCCAGCATTTT.

The chain carries TRBV28 and TRBJ2-3; 10 bases line up with TRBD2. V shed 5 bases and J 5 bases; nucleotides not matched to a gene: 10. The CDR3 length is 16 residues. CDR1 and CDR2 (germline): MDHEN, SYDVKM. CDR3: CASSPPSGGALDTQYF. As DNA, the CDR3 is TGTGCCAGCAGTCCCCCCAGCGGGGGGGCCCTAGATACGCAGTATTTT.

The rearrangement links TRBV28 to TRBJ1-4; maybe TRBD1 (6 bases). V lost 7 bases, J lost 7 bases, and 16 bases lay in between. This CDR3 has 14 amino acids. Germline V gene data show CDR1 as MDHEN and CDR2 as SYDVKM. CDR3 residues: CASKATGVTEKLFF. CDR3 nucleotide sequence: TGTGCCAGCAAAGCGACAGGCGTGACTGAAAAACTGTTTTTT. Based on the CDR3 plus reference TRBV28 and TRBJ1-4, the full variable domain is DVKVTQSSRYLVKRTGEKVFLECVQDMDHENMFWYRQDPGLGLRLIYFSYDVKMKEKGDIPEGYSVSREKKERFSLILESASTNQTSMYLCASKATGVTEKLFFGSGTQLSVL.